This T cell receptor beta chain was recovered during a study of cytomegalovirus exposure and HLA in healthy donors. Study in general: Around 78 million unique TCR sequences came from HLA-typed donors in an early release.

Primers included in the PCR were 60 Vbeta and 13 Jbeta primers. Assay: immunoSEQ multiplex PCR; the TCRdb copy retains only in-frame clones and omits some. The data show 210,000 or so clones, roughly four fifths seen once. This CDR3 has 12 amino acids. V lost 0 bases and J 9 bases, leaving 8 bases between the germline ends. Germline loops: CDR1 SGHVS, CDR2 FQNEAQ. The receptor was isolated from a woman under 40 in good health and CMV-seropositive. Sample: PBMCs. J is TRBJ1-2 and V is TRBV7-8; weak D call: TRBD1 (5 bases). The CDR3 reads CASSLAGASYTF. In DNA form, the CDR3 reads TGTGCCAGCAGCTTAGCAGGGGCCAGCTACACCTTC.